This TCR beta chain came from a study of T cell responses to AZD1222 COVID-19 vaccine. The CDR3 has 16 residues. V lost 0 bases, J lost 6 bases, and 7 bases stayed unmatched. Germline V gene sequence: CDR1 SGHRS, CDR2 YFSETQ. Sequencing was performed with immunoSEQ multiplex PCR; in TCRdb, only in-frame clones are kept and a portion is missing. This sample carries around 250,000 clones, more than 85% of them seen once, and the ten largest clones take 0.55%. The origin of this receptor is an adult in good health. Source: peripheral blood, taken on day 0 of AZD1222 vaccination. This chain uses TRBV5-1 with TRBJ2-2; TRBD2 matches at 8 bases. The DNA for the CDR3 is TGCGCCAGCAGCTTGGAGCCGGGAGGGCCTCCCGGGGAGCTGTTTTTT. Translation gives CASSLEPGGPPGELFF.